This is a list of T cell receptor beta chains from one sample in a study of identical twins. TCRdb re-called the 5' RACE reads with MiXCR, one entry per CDR3 protein. The data show about 150,000 distinct CDR3 sequences, under 4.5% seen once. The sample taken for sequencing was memory T cells sorted from blood. Receptor source: a man between 18 and 35 years old in good health. Each CDR3 is given without its conserved first and last residue.

V: TRBV28
CDR3: ASKENDQPQH

V: TRBV5-6
CDR3: ASSFSGGNSIQY

V: TRBV5-1
CDR3: ASSLSQGVGEQF

V: TRBV20-1
CDR3: SAGSLRNYGYT

V: TRBV7-6
CDR3: ASSLKAGNTGELF

V: TRBV12-3/TRBV12-4
CDR3: ASIGSGRTTGELF

V: TRBV14
CDR3: ASSLTGGLETQY

V: TRBV11-2
CDR3: ASKDRASSYEQY

V: TRBV4-2
CDR3: ASSQGREANEQY

V: TRBV9
CDR3: ASSRTGQGGSGNTIY

V: TRBV12-3/TRBV12-4
CDR3: ASSFRTGEGTEAF

V: TRBV20-1
CDR3: RTGFSGEQF

V: TRBV27
CDR3: ASRTAAGVQY

V: TRBV20-1
CDR3: SARDPTGLFREF

V: TRBV7-6
CDR3: ASSLEPGVNEQF

V: TRBV5-5
CDR3: ASSGGAVLQETQY

V: TRBV7-9
CDR3: ASSFQGDRAFAF

V: TRBV6-5
CDR3: ASRYRDTPSGNTIY

V: TRBV5-1
CDR3: ASGPRDGDYEQY

V: TRBV29-1
CDR3: SVRWGGVNTEAF

V: TRBV4-1
CDR3: ASSTGPDGPDTQY

V: TRBV28
CDR3: ASSSQQGFETQY

V: TRBV5-1
CDR3: ASSPGGAGAYNEQF

V: TRBV5-6
CDR3: ASSLGRPNTGELF